This T cell receptor (beta chain) was captured in a study of cytomegalovirus exposure and HLA in healthy donors. The data were produced by immunoSEQ multiplex PCR, yet TCRdb's version contains in-frame clones alone and is incomplete. The sample has around 200,000 clones; roughly 84% are singletons. The CDR3 has 16 residues. Looked up from germline, CDR1 is SGHTS and CDR2 is YDEGEE. The ends lost 4 bases at V and 7 bases at J; junction bases unmatched: 11. The gene calls are TRBV5-8 and TRBJ2-2, with 9 positions matching TRBD1. This TCR came from a woman between 18 and 29 years old in good health and CMV-seropositive. Sequences were obtained from PBMCs. This chain's CDR3 is CASSLQRDRADGELFF. The CDR3 region has the DNA TGTGCCAGCAGCCTTCAACGGGACAGGGCTGACGGGGAGCTGTTTTTT.